These 2 T cell receptor beta chains share one sample of origin, sequenced in a study of cytomegalovirus exposure and HLA in healthy donors. Method: immunoSEQ multiplex PCR; TCRdb's copy keeps in-frame clones and lacks some. The sample records 150,000 to 200,000 clones, around 84% being singletons. Sequenced material: PBMCs. Receptor source: a man younger than 35 in good health and CMV-seropositive.

V usage is TRBV10-3 and J usage is TRBJ2-5; 10 bases agree with TRBD2. Germline V gene data show CDR1 as ENHRY and CDR2 as SYGVKD. V shed 6 bases, J shed 1 base, and the junction held 8 bases outside the gene matches. The CDR3 runs 16 residues. The CDR3 loop reads CAIRGGLAGVQETQYF. CDR3 nucleotide sequence: TGTGCCATCAGAGGAGGGCTAGCGGGAGTCCAAGAGACCCAGTACTTC.

The chain carries TRBV6-5 and TRBJ1-5; 7 bases align to TRBD1. The CDR3 extends over 14 amino acids. Germline V gene lookup returns CDR1 MNHEY and CDR2 SVGAGI. The V segment lost 5 bases and the J segment 2 bases; nucleotides outside the gene matches: 3. The CDR3 DNA is TGTGCCAGCAGTAGCGACAGGGGCAATCAGCCCCAGCATTTT. This codes for CASSSDRGNQPQHF.